The 25 T cell receptor beta chains below all came from one sample that was sequenced in a study of PD-1 blockade in mismatch repair-deficient tumors. Data came from immunoSEQ multiplex PCR; TCRdb stores just in-frame clones and leaves some out. The sample has under 150,000 clones; around nine tenths are singletons. The source was peripheral blood, collected approximately 72 weeks after starting pembrolizumab. These receptors originate from an adult with mismatch repair-deficient cancer.

The chain couples TRBV5-1 to TRBJ2-3, with 9 nucleotides matching TRBD2. The germline CDR1 and CDR2 sequences are SGHRS and YFSETQ. This CDR3 has 14 amino acids. J lost 6 bases, V lost 5 bases, and 7 bases had no gene match. This chain's CDR3 is CASRNAGGPDTQYF. CDR3 sequence (DNA): TGCGCCAGCAGAAACGCGGGAGGGCCCGATACGCAGTATTTT.

The chain combines TRBV9 with TRBJ2-1; D possibly corresponds to TRBD2 (6 bases). Trimming took off 2 bases at V and 7 bases at J, with 10 bases between the two ends. Germline values: CDR1 SGDLS, CDR2 YYNGEE. There are 13 residues in the CDR3. Written as DNA, the CDR3 is TGTGCCAGCAGCGTGGGGGGAACGAATGAGCAGTTCTTC. This codes for CASSVGGTNEQFF.

V is TRBV11-3 and J is TRBJ2-7, with a weak D call TRBD1 (5 bases). V was pared by 4 bases and J by 3 bases, with 10 bases between. Germline-derived CDR1 and CDR2 are SGHNT and YENEEA. This CDR3 spans 13 amino acids. The CDR3 reads CASSSHRSYEQYF. The CDR3 coding sequence is TGTGCCAGCAGCTCCCACAGGAGCTACGAGCAGTACTTC. Full variable domain (outside the CDR3, taken from reference TRBV11-3 and TRBJ2-7): EAGVVQSPRYKIIEKKQPVAFWCNPISGHNTLYWYLQNLGQGPELLIRYENEEAVDDSQLPKDRFSAERLKGVDSTLKIQPAELGDSAVYLCASSSHRSYEQYFGPGTRLTVT.

The chain has TRBV5-1 and TRBJ2-1; D could derive from TRBD1 or TRBD2 (5 bases each). The CDR3 contains 15 residues. Trimming removed 5 bases at V and 6 bases at J, with 18 bases between. Germline-derived CDR1 and CDR2 are SGHRS and YFSETQ. CDR3 nucleotide sequence: TGCGCCAGCAGAAGCCCGGGACCGTATACCAATGAGCAGTTCTTC. Encoded protein: CASRSPGPYTNEQFF.

The chain carries TRBV18 and TRBJ2-1; D remains unclear. CDR1 and CDR2 from the germline V gene are KGHSH and LQKENI. The CDR3 totals 14 residues. Trimming shortened V by 4 bases and J by 4 bases, and 11 bases separated the two germline ends. The CDR3 DNA sequence: TGTGCCAGCTCACGCACCAGCGCTTACAATGAGCAGTTCTTC. It yields the protein CASSRTSAYNEQFF.

The chain links TRBV4-3 to TRBJ2-7; tentatively, D is TRBD1 (6 bases). This CDR3 comprises 16 residues. Trimming cost V 5 bases and J 0 bases, with 17 bases left between them. The germline V gene encodes CDR1 LGHNA and CDR2 YSLEER. The chain's CDR3 is CASSGKGQPSSYEQYF. The CDR3 nucleotides read TGCGCCAGCAGCGGGAAGGGACAACCCTCCTCCTACGAGCAGTACTTC.

This clone was counted once. CDR3 loop: CASSQDSLAGGGPDTQYF. The CDR3 coding sequence is TGCGCCAGCAGCCAAGATTCCCTAGCGGGAGGGGGGCCAGATACGCAGTATTTT. The J gene is TRBJ2-3, the V gene TRBV4-3; 12 positions agree with TRBD2. The CDR3 sequence is 18 residues long. Germline values: CDR1 LGHNA, CDR2 YSLEER. The V segment lost 0 bases and the J segment 4 bases; nucleotides outside the gene matches: 8.

The chain carries TRBV28 and TRBJ2-7; a weak D match, TRBD1 (7 bases). The V end was cut by 6 bases, the J end by 7 bases, with 19 bases between. CDR1 and CDR2 from the germline V gene are MDHEN and SYDVKM. This CDR3 contains 14 residues. The CDR3 protein is CASSLTGLGREQYF. CDR3 sequence (DNA): TGTGCCAGCAGCCTGACAGGGTTGGGGAGGGAGCAGTACTTC.

The gene calls are TRBV6-5 and TRBJ2-7; D uncertain. This CDR3 comprises 11 residues. The germline gives CDR1 MNHEY, CDR2 SVGAGI. The V and J ends lost 7 bases and 5 bases respectively, with 9 bases between them. CDR3 region: CASTTLHEQYF. CDR3 in DNA: TGTGCCAGCACAACGCTCCACGAGCAGTACTTC.

The chain is built from TRBV7-8 and TRBJ2-5; TRBD1 might be the D (5 bases). Trimming stripped 3 bases from V and 3 bases from J, with 14 bases between. CDR3 length: 15 residues. The germline V gene has CDR1 SGHVS and CDR2 FQNEAQ. The CDR3 sequence is CASSLLDKVEETQYF. The DNA of the CDR3 is TGTGCCAGCAGCTTGCTGGACAAGGTTGAAGAGACCCAGTACTTC.

This chain connects TRBV11-3 to TRBJ2-3; no reliable D call. Deletions cut 2 bases from V and 7 bases from J, with 19 bases between. CDR3 length: 16 residues. CDR1 is SGHNT and CDR2 is YENEEA in the germline V gene. The CDR3 DNA reads TGTGCCAGCAGCTTATGGGGTCTAGACCCCATGAATACGCAGTATTTT. It is translated as CASSLWGLDPMNTQYF.

This clone was counted a few times. The chain couples TRBV27 to TRBJ1-2; D gene unclear. The CDR3 extends over 12 amino acids. Trimming took off 5 bases at V and 8 bases at J, with 12 bases between the two ends. Germline V CDR1 and CDR2: MNHEY, SMNVEV (reference sequence). In nucleotides, the CDR3 is TGTGCCAGCAGTGATGATGGTGGGGGCTACACCTTC. Protein product: CASSDDGGGYTF.

The chain carries TRBV4-1 and TRBJ2-3; a possible D gene is TRBD1 (6 bases). Germline-derived CDR1 and CDR2 are MGHRA and YSYEKL. V lost 0 bases and J 2 bases, leaving 18 bases between the germline ends. The CDR3 runs to 18 residues. The CDR3 sequence: CASSQDPRGIDFTDTQYF. Written as DNA, the CDR3 is TGCGCCAGCAGCCAAGATCCGAGGGGGATCGACTTCACAGATACGCAGTATTTT.

The sample holds many counts of this clone. The gene calls are TRBV19 and TRBJ2-1; TRBD2 matches at 7 bases. The CDR3 is made up of 16 amino acids. CDR1 and CDR2 (germline): LNHDA, SQIVND (reference sequence). The junction had 6 bases not matched to a gene; V was cut back by 3 bases and J by 1 base. The CDR3 is CASSIMAGESYNEQFF. The CDR3 DNA reads TGTGCCAGTAGTATTATGGCGGGGGAATCCTACAATGAGCAGTTCTTC.

The J gene is TRBJ2-7, the V gene TRBV27, with 11 bases fitting TRBD1. The CDR3 extends over 14 amino acids. From germline, CDR1 is MNHEY and CDR2 SMNVEV (reference sequence). The J segment lost 3 bases and the V segment lost 6 bases, leaving 4 bases of the junction unmatched. CDR3 bases: TGTGCCAGCAGCTGGGACAGGGGGAGCTACGAGCAGTACTTC. It specifies CASSWDRGSYEQYF.

V and J are TRBV5-6 and TRBJ2-5; D gene ambiguous. The germline gives CDR1 SGHDT, CDR2 YYEEEE. Trimming stripped 1 base from V and 3 bases from J, with 7 bases between. The CDR3 is 13 residues long. This CDR3 is CASSLSAKETQYF. In DNA, the CDR3 is TGTGCCAGCAGCTTGTCCGCCAAAGAGACCCAGTACTTC.

The V gene is TRBV10-3, the J gene TRBJ2-1, with 9 bases fitting TRBD1. Germline assignment: CDR1 ENHRY and CDR2 SYGVKD. The CDR3 is made up of 16 amino acids. Unmatched junction bases numbered 6, after V lost 2 bases and J lost 4 bases. CDR3 in amino acids: CAISEPTGGKYNEQFF. In nucleotides, the CDR3 is TGTGCCATCAGTGAGCCTACAGGGGGCAAGTACAATGAGCAGTTCTTC.

This clone has a single count. The rearrangement links TRBV7-9 to TRBJ2-1; D is unclear. The CDR3 loop spans 13 amino acids. The germline gives CDR1 SEHNR, CDR2 FQNEAQ (reference sequence). Trimming took 2 bases from V and 2 from J, leaving 4 bases between them. As DNA, the CDR3 is TGTGCCAGCAGCTTATGGACCTACAATGAGCAGTTCTTC. The encoded protein is CASSLWTYNEQFF. The full variable domain, its missing parts supplied by reference TRBV7-9 and TRBJ2-1, is DTGVSQNPRHKITKRGQNVTFRCDPISEHNRLYWYRQTLGQGPEFLTYFQNEAQLEKSRLLSDRFSAERPKGSFSTLEIQRTEQGDSAMYLCASSLWTYNEQFFGPGTRLTVL.

V is TRBV4-1 and J is TRBJ2-7, with no clear D. The CDR3 covers 15 residues. The germline V and J ends were trimmed by 0 bases and 5 bases, with 14 bases remaining between them. Per germline, CDR1 MGHRA and CDR2 YSYEKL. The CDR3 DNA reads as TGCGCCAGCAGCCAAGAGGGAAGCTCGCTCCACGAGCAGTACTTC. The encoded protein is CASSQEGSSLHEQYF.

A few counts support this clone. The chain employs TRBV13 and TRBJ2-7; maybe TRBD1 (5 bases). The CDR3 length is 13 residues. Germline CDR1 and CDR2: PRHDT and FYEKMQ (reference sequence). V was trimmed by 5 bases and J by 0 bases, leaving 8 bases between them. CDR3 region: CASSPGISYEQYF. CDR3 DNA sequence: TGTGCCAGCAGCCCAGGGATCTCCTACGAGCAGTACTTC.

The CDR3 reads CASSLRLAGDSEQFF. CDR3 bases: TGCGCCAGCAGCTTACGACTAGCGGGAGATAGTGAGCAGTTCTTC. The chain joins TRBV5-1 to TRBJ2-1, with TRBD2 identical over 12 bases. CDR3 length: 15 residues. Trimming removed 2 bases from V and 9 bases from J; junction bases left unmatched: 6. Germline loops: CDR1 SGHRS, CDR2 YFSETQ.

The J gene is TRBJ2-7, the V gene TRBV15; no clear D gene. The CDR3 spans 13 residues. Between the trimmed V and J ends, which lost 2 bases and 13 bases, there was a span of 18 bases. The germline V gene has CDR1 LNHNV and CDR2 YYDKDF (reference sequence). The CDR3 spells CATSRLTELGLYF. The CDR3 region has the DNA TGTGCCACCAGCAGATTGACCGAGTTGGGCTTATACTTC. Together with reference TRBV15 and TRBJ2-7, the CDR3 gives the full variable domain: DAMVIQNPRYQVTQFGKPVTLSCSQTLNHNVMYWYQQKSSQAPKLLFHYYDKDFNNEADTPDNFQSRRPNTSFCFLDIRSPGLGDTAMYLCATSRLTELGLYFGPGTRLTVT.

This clone has more than one count but fewer than ten. The chain combines TRBV27 with TRBJ2-7, with D uncertain. Germline V CDR1 and CDR2: MNHEY, SMNVEV (reference sequence). The CDR3 has 14 amino acids. Deletions cut 5 bases from V and 5 bases from J, with 16 bases between. CDR3 sequence (DNA): TGTGCCAGCAGTCAAACCGGCTGGGTCCACGAGCAGTACTTC. This sequence encodes CASSQTGWVHEQYF.

This clone was observed a handful of times. The V call is TRBV4-1, the J call TRBJ1-3; 8 bases are shared with TRBD1. In germline, CDR1 is MGHRA, CDR2 YSYEKL. This CDR3 is built from 15 residues. V trimming: 0 bases; J trimming: 5 bases; junction bases outside the gene matches: 3. The DNA for the CDR3 is TGCGCCAGCAGCCAAGATCGGACAGGGAGAAACACCATATATTTT. Amino acid sequence: CASSQDRTGRNTIYF.

CDR3 nucleotides: TGTGCCAGCAGCTCCGGGGGCAGGTACGAGCAGTACTTC. This translates into CASSSGGRYEQYF. V is TRBV6-5 and J is TRBJ2-7; D may correspond to TRBD1 or TRBD2 (6 bases each). Trimming removed 6 bases at V and 4 bases at J, with 13 bases between. CDR3 length: 13 residues. Germline V gene data show CDR1 as MNHEY and CDR2 as SVGAGI.